These T cell receptor beta chains were read from a single sample in a study of PD-1 blockade in mismatch repair-deficient tumors. The protocol was immunoSEQ multiplex PCR, while the TCRdb copy is restricted to in-frame clones and leaves out a portion. The sample has 95,000 to 150,000 clones, about 86% seen once. This specimen was peripheral blood, taken 44 weeks after starting pembrolizumab. The source is an adult with mismatch repair-deficient cancer. The CDR3 runs from the conserved cysteine through the conserved F or W. A D gene is named only where the DNA matches it firmly. A clone size is listed for some rows: how often the clone was seen (once, few, many), or a class if it is expanded.

CDR3 DNA,CDR3 protein,V gene,J gene,D gene,clone size
TGCAGCGTTGAAGAAGACAGGGACTATGGCTACACCTTC,CSVEEDRDYGYTF,TRBV29-1,TRBJ1-2,TRBD1,-
TGTGCCAGCAGCCAAGAGCTCTGGAGAGCGGGAGTGATCACAGATACGCAGTATTTT,CASSQELWRAGVITDTQYF,TRBV4-2,TRBJ2-3,TRBD2,-
TGCGCCAGCGCGTCTTGGTTAGGCTCCGAGCAGTACTTC,CASASWLGSEQYF,TRBV5-1,TRBJ2-7,-,-
TGTGCCAGTAGTATGCCTCGACAGGGTAGGCCCGGGGAGCTGTTTTTT,CASSMPRQGRPGELFF,TRBV19,TRBJ2-2,TRBD1,-
TGTGCCAGCGGAATCTACGAGCAGTACTTC,CASGIYEQYF,TRBV27,TRBJ2-7,-,-
TGTGCCAGTAGTATCGACTACTACAATGAGCAGTTCTTC,CASSIDYYNEQFF,TRBV19,TRBJ2-1,-,-
TGTGCCAGCAGTTTCAGACAACTCCAGACCCAGTACTTC,CASSFRQLQTQYF,TRBV6-5,TRBJ2-5,-,-
TGCGCCAGCAGCTTGGTCGTCCGGGACACCAGGAACACTGAAGCTTTCTTT,CASSLVVRDTRNTEAFF,TRBV5-1,TRBJ1-1,-,-
TGTGCCAGCAGCTTAGTAGTGGGGCTGGGGACAGCCACCTACGAGCAGTACTTC,CASSLVVGLGTATYEQYF,TRBV7-8,TRBJ2-7,TRBD1,-
TGTGCCAGCAGCCCCACTCCCTACGAGCAGTACTTC,CASSPTPYEQYF,TRBV14,TRBJ2-7,-,-
TGTGCCAGTAGTGACCCGGGCAGCGACTACGAGCAGTACTTC,CASSDPGSDYEQYF,TRBV19,TRBJ2-7,-,-
TGCGCCAGCAGCTTGTTAGCGGGATTTAGCACAGATACGCAGTATTTT,CASSLLAGFSTDTQYF,TRBV5-1,TRBJ2-3,TRBD2,-
TGTGCCACCCACCCATTTCCGAACTACGAGCAGTACTTC,CATHPFPNYEQYF,TRBV6-4,TRBJ2-7,-,few
TGCGCCAGCAGCCCGCAATCGGGACTAGCGGGAGGTTCCTACGAGCAGTACTTC,CASSPQSGLAGGSYEQYF,TRBV4-1,TRBJ2-7,TRBD2,-
TGTGCCAGCAGCTTATCTCGGATTACCGACTATGGCTACACCTTC,CASSLSRITDYGYTF,TRBV7-8,TRBJ1-2,-,-
TGTGCCAGCAGTGGGGGGACTAGCGAGGGAGGGGTTGCTGCCGGGGAGCTGTTTTTT,CASSGGTSEGGVAAGELFF,TRBV28,TRBJ2-2,TRBD2,-
TGTGCCAGCAGCGTAGGGGAGGGTAACTATGGCTACACCTTC,CASSVGEGNYGYTF,TRBV4-2,TRBJ1-2,-,-
TGTGCCAGCAGCACGACTACCACCTACAATGAGCAGTTCTTC,CASSTTTTYNEQFF,TRBV2,TRBJ2-1,-,-
TGTGCCTGGAGTGTAACGGGGGTAGGCCAGCCCCAGCATTTT,CAWSVTGVGQPQHF,TRBV30,TRBJ1-5,-,-
TGTGCCAGCAGTTACTCGGGACTAGCGGGAGGGAATGAGCAGTTCTTC,CASSYSGLAGGNEQFF,TRBV6-5,TRBJ2-1,TRBD2,medium-sized
TGTGCCAGCAGTCTCCGGGACAGGGGTTACGAGCAGTACTTC,CASSLRDRGYEQYF,TRBV6-5,TRBJ2-7,TRBD1,-
TGCAGCGTTCCTGACAGGGGACGCGGGAGCCCGACGGGGACAGATACGCAGTATTTT,CSVPDRGRGSPTGTDTQYF,TRBV29-1,TRBJ2-3,-,-
TGTGCCAGCAGCCAAGACCAGTCGACAGGGGCAGATACGCAGTATTTT,CASSQDQSTGADTQYF,TRBV4-2,TRBJ2-3,TRBD1,-
TGCGCCAGCAGCTTGTTTGCGGGAAAAACCTACAATGAGCAGTTCTTC,CASSLFAGKTYNEQFF,TRBV5-1,TRBJ2-1,-,-
TGTGCCTGGGGGGGACAGGGTTACACTGAAGCTTTCTTT,CAWGGQGYTEAFF,TRBV30,TRBJ1-1,TRBD1,few
TGCGCCAGCAGCTCAACTAGCGGGAGTGGCTACGAGCAGTACTTC,CASSSTSGSGYEQYF,TRBV5-1,TRBJ2-7,TRBD2,-
TGTGCCAGCACCGGCTTCGGCGTCAAAGAGACCCAGTACTTC,CASTGFGVKETQYF,TRBV28,TRBJ2-5,-,-
TGTGCCAGCAGACCCTCGATCTCTGGAAACACCATATATTTT,CASRPSISGNTIYF,TRBV7-9,TRBJ1-3,-,-
TGTGCCAGTAGTGGACAGGACAGGGGGTTTGAGACCCAGTACTTC,CASSGQDRGFETQYF,TRBV19,TRBJ2-5,TRBD1,-
TGTGCTAGTGGTTCGGACAGGGGGCAGAGTGAGACCCAGTACTTC,CASGSDRGQSETQYF,TRBV12-5,TRBJ2-5,TRBD1,-
TGTGCCAGCAGTGACATGGTTTGGTTGGGTAATACTAATGAAAAACTGTTTTTT,CASSDMVWLGNTNEKLFF,TRBV6-4,TRBJ1-4,-,-
TGTGCCAGTAGTATAGCTTTAGGGACCCTGGAAGGCTACACCTTC,CASSIALGTLEGYTF,TRBV19,TRBJ1-2,-,-
TGCGCCAGCAGCTTGGGGACAGGGGGTCCCTACGAGCAGTACTTC,CASSLGTGGPYEQYF,TRBV5-1,TRBJ2-7,TRBD1,-
TGTGCCAGCAGCTTAGGTTCGGCTAGCGGGAGGGCAGATACGCAGTATTTT,CASSLGSASGRADTQYF,TRBV7-6,TRBJ2-3,TRBD2,-
TGCAGCGGGGGATCAGACAGGTCCTACAATGAGCAGTTCTTC,CSGGSDRSYNEQFF,TRBV29-1,TRBJ2-1,-,-
TGCGCCAGCAGTCAAGATGCTGCGGGAGGTTCCTACAATGAGCAGTTCTTC,CASSQDAAGGSYNEQFF,TRBV4-3,TRBJ2-1,TRBD2,-
TGTGCCAGCAGCGTAGGACACACAGATACGCAGTATTTT,CASSVGHTDTQYF,TRBV9,TRBJ2-3,-,-
TGCAGCAGTAGGACACCCGGATGTGTCAAAAACATTCAGTACTTC,CSSRTPGCVKNIQYF,TRBV29-1,TRBJ2-4,-,-
TGTGCCAGTAGTGTGACCGGGACAGGGAGGCCCGGGGAGCTGTTTTTT,CASSVTGTGRPGELFF,TRBV19,TRBJ2-2,TRBD1,-
TGTGCCAGTAGTATAACAGGGGGCTACAATGAGCAGTTCTTC,CASSITGGYNEQFF,TRBV19,TRBJ2-1,TRBD1,-
TGTGCCAGCAGTTTACGCGAGAATCAGCCCCAGCATTTT,CASSLRENQPQHF,TRBV27,TRBJ1-5,-,-
TGTGCCATCAGTGGTTACAGGGAGGAAGACGAGCAGTACTTC,CAISGYREEDEQYF,TRBV10-3,TRBJ2-7,-,-
TGTGCCAGCAGTTACGTGCCCGGTGTGGAACCCCAGCATTTT,CASSYVPGVEPQHF,TRBV6-6,TRBJ1-5,-,once
TGTGCCAGCAGTGAGGGGACTAGCGGGACCCTTTACGAGCAGTACTTC,CASSEGTSGTLYEQYF,TRBV2,TRBJ2-7,TRBD2,-
TGCGCCAGCAGCCAAGGGGGACTAAATCAGCCCCAGCATTTT,CASSQGGLNQPQHF,TRBV4-1,TRBJ1-5,-,-
TGCGCCAGCAGCCAAGCCCGTTCTGGGGCCAACGTCCTGACTTTC,CASSQARSGANVLTF,TRBV4-1,TRBJ2-6,-,-
TGTGCCAGTCGAAAACAGGGATTACCCTACGAGCAGTACTTC,CASRKQGLPYEQYF,TRBV13,TRBJ2-7,-,-
TGTGCCAGCAGCCCGGGCCTCTATGGCTACACCTTC,CASSPGLYGYTF,TRBV11-2,TRBJ1-2,-,-
TGTGCCAGCAGTACCCAGTCCGGTAACTTCTATGGCTACACCTTC,CASSTQSGNFYGYTF,TRBV6-5,TRBJ1-2,-,-